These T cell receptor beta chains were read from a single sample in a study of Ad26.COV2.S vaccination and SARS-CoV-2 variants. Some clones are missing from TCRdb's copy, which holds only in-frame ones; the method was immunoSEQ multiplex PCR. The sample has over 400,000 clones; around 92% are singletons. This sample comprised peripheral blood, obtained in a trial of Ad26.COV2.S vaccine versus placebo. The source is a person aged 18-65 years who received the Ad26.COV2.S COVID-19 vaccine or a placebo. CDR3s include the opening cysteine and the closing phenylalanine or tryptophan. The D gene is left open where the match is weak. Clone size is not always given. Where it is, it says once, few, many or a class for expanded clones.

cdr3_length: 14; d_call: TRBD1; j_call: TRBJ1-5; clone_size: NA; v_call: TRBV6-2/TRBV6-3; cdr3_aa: CASSRTGLHQPQHF; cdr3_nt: TGTGCCAGCAGCCGGACAGGTCTCCATCAGCCCCAGCATTTT
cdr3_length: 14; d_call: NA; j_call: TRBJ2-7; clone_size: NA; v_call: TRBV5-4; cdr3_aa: CASSSEGDRYEQYF; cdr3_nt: TGTGCCAGCAGCTCAGAAGGCGACAGATACGAGCAGTACTTC
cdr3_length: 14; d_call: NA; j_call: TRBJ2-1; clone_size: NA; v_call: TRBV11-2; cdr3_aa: CASSPRNTYNEQFF; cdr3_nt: TGTGCCAGCAGCCCTCGAAACACCTACAATGAGCAGTTCTTC
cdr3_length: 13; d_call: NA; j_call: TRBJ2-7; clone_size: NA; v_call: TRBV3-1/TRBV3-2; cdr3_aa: CASGFGGGYEQYF; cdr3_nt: TGTGCCAGCGGGTTTGGGGGCGGGTACGAGCAGTACTTC
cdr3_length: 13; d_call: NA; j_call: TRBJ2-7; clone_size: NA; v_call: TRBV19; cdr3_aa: CASSPRGDYEQYF; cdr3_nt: TGTGCCAGTAGTCCCCGCGGGGACTACGAGCAGTACTTC
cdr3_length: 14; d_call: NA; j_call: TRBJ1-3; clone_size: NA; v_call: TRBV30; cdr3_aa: CAWSPELPGNTIYF; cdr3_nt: TGTGCCTGGAGTCCAGAGCTACCTGGAAACACCATATATTTT
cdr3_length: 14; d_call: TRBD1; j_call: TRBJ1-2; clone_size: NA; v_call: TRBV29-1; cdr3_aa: CSVEVVQGARGYTF; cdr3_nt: TGCAGCGTTGAAGTTGTCCAGGGGGCGCGAGGCTACACCTTC
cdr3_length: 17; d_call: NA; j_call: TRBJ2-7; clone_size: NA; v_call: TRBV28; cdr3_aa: CASSFGGASKRAYEQYF; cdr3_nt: TGTGCCAGCAGTTTTGGCGGGGCCTCCAAACGGGCCTACGAGCAGTACTTC
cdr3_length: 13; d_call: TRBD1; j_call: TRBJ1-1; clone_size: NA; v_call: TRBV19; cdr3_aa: CASRDSQNTEAFF; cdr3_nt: TGTGCCAGCAGGGACAGTCAGAACACTGAAGCTTTCTTT
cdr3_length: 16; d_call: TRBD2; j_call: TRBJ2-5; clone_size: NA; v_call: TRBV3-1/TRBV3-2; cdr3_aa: CASSQLAGGHGETQYF; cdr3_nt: TGTGCCAGCAGCCAGCTAGCGGGGGGGCACGGGGAGACCCAGTACTTC
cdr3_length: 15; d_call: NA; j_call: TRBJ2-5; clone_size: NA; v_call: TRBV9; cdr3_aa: CASSVEGGRKETQYF; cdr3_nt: TGTGCCAGCAGCGTAGAGGGTGGGCGAAAAGAGACCCAGTACTTC
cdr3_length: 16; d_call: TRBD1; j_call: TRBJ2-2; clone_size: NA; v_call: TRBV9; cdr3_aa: CASSPIQGAVVGELFF; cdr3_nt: TGTGCCAGCAGCCCTATACAGGGGGCCGTCGTCGGGGAGCTGTTTTTT
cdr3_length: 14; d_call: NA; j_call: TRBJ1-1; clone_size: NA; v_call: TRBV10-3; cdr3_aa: CAGSGGGGNTEAFF; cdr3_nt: TGTGCCGGGTCCGGGGGCGGGGGGAACACTGAAGCTTTCTTT
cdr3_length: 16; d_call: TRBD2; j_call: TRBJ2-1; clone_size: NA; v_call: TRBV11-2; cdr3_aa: CASSLISSGGIDEQFF; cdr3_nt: TGTGCCAGCAGCCTCATTTCGAGCGGGGGGATCGATGAGCAGTTCTTC
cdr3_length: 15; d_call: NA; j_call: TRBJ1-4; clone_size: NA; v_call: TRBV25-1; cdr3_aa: CASSESGEANEKLFF; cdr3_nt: TGTGCCAGCAGTGAATCAGGGGAGGCTAATGAAAAACTGTTTTTT
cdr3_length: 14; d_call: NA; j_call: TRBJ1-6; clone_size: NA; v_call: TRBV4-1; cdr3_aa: CASSQDRTNSPLHF; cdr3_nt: TGCGCCAGCAGCCAAGATCGCACTAATTCACCCCTCCACTTT
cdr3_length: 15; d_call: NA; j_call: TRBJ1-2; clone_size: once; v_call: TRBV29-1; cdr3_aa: CSVALRDGNNYGYTF; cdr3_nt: TGCAGCGTGGCACTACGGGACGGGAATAACTATGGCTACACCTTC
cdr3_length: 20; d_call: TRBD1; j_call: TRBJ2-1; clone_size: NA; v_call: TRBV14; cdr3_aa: CASSQGWTGGNSESYNEQFF; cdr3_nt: TGTGCCAGCAGCCAGGGTTGGACAGGGGGGAATTCCGAGTCCTACAATGAGCAGTTCTTC
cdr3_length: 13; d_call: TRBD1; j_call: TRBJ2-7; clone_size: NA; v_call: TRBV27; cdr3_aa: CASSYGTDYEQYF; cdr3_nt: TGTGCCAGCAGTTACGGGACAGACTACGAGCAGTACTTC
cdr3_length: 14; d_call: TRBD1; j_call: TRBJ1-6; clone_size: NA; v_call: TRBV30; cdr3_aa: CAWKAGQHASPLHF; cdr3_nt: TGTGCCTGGAAAGCGGGACAGCACGCTTCACCCCTCCACTTT
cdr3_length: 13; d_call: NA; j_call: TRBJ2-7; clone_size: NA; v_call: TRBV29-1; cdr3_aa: CSVEGGPTYEQYF; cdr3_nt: TGCAGCGTTGAGGGAGGCCCGACCTACGAGCAGTACTTC
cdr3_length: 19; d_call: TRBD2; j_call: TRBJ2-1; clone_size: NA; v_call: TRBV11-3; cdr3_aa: CASSLRGRDYYSSYNEQFF; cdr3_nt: TGTGCCAGCAGCTTGAGAGGCCGGGACTACTATAGCTCCTACAATGAGCAGTTCTTC
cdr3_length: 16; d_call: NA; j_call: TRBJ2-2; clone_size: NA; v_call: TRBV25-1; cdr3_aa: CASSDRAAMNTGELFF; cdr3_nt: TGTGCCAGCAGTGATCGTGCGGCTATGAACACCGGGGAGCTGTTTTTT
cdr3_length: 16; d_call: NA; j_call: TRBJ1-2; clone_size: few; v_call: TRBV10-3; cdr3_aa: CAISEAKGTRGGSYTF; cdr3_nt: TGTGCCATCAGTGAGGCCAAAGGGACACGGGGAGGTAGCTACACCTTC
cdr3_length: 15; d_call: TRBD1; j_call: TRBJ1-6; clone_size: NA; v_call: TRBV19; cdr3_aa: CASSDPGTGGSPLHF; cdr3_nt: TGTGCCAGTAGTGATCCCGGGACAGGGGGTTCACCCCTCCACTTT